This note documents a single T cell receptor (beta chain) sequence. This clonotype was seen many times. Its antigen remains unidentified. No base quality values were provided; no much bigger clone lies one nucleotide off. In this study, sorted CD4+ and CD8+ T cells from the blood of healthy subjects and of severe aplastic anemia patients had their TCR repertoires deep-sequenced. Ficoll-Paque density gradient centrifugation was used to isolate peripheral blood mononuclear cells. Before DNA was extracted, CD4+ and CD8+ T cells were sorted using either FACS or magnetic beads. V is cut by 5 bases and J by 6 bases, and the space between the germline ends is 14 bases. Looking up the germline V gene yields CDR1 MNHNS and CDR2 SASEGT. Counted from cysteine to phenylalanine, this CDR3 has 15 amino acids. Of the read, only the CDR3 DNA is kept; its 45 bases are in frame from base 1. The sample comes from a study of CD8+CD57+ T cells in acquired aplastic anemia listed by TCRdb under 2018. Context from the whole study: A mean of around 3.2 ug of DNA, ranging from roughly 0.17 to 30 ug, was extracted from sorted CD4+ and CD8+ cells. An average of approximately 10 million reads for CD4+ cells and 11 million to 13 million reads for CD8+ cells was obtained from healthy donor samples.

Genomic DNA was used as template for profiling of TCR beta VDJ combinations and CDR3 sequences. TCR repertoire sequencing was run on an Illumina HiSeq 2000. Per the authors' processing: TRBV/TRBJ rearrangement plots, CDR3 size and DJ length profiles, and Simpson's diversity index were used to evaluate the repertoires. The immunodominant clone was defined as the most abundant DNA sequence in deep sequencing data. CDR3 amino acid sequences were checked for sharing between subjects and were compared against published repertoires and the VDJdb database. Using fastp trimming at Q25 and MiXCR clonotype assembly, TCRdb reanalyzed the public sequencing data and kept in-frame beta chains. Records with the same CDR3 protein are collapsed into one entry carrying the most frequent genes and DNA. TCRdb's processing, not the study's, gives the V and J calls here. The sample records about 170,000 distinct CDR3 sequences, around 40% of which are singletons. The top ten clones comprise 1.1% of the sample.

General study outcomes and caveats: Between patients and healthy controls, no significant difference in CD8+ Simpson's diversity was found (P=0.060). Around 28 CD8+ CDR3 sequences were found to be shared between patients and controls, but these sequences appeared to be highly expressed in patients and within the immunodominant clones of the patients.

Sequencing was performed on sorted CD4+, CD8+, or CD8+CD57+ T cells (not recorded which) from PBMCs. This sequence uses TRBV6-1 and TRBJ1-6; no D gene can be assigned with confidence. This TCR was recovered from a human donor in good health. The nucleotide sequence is TGTGCCAGCAGTACGACAACGATCATTAATTCACCCCTCCACTTT. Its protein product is CASSTTTIINSPLHF.